This TCR beta chain was documented in a study of blood T cell repertoires in COVID-19. Study at large: Samples of COVID-19 (acute and convalescent) were obtained from the United States, Italy and Spain.

The repertoire was sequenced with immunoSEQ multiplex PCR; TCRdb's copy has only in-frame clones and lacks some. The table records 70,000 to 100,000 clones, approximately 78% of them present only once. The germline V gene encodes CDR1 SGHRS and CDR2 YFSETQ. The CDR3 runs to 13 residues. V shed 7 bases and J shed 4 bases, with 11 bases lying between them. This TCR came from a man aged 45-65 years with active or convalescent COVID-19. The sequenced material came from peripheral blood. V gene TRBV5-1 combines with J gene TRBJ2-2, with a possible D match to TRBD2 (6 bases). CDR3 in amino acids: CASASGGTGELFF. In DNA, the CDR3 is TGCGCCAGCGCCTCCGGGGGCACCGGGGAGCTGTTTTTT. Supplemented by reference TRBV5-1 and TRBJ2-2, the full variable domain reads KAGVTQTPRYLIKTRGQQVTLSCSPISGHRSVSWYQQTPGQGLQFLFEYFSETQRNKGNFPGRFSGRQFSNSRSEMNVSTLELGDSALYLCASASGGTGELFFGEGSRLTVL.